What follows are 23 T cell receptor beta chains derived from one specimen sequenced in a study of kidney transplant recipient with SARS-CoV-2 infection. From the reads, TCRdb called clonotypes with MiXCR, one entry per CDR3 protein. The table shows 200,000 to 300,000 distinct CDR3 sequences, with about 28% occurring only once. The material sequenced was a blood sample, taken at baseline and on roughly day 120 from a kidney transplant recipient. The origin of the receptors is a male patient aged 25 to 39 who had COVID-19 and was a kidney transplant recipient. A subset of T cells may come from the graft donor.

This clonotype was recorded at least ten times. The V call is TRBV20-1, the J call TRBJ1-2; D call uncertain. The CDR3 totals 16 residues. Germline V lookup: CDR1 DFQATT, CDR2 SNEGSKA (reference sequence). V shed 4 bases and J shed 4 bases, with 22 bases lying between them. DNA of the CDR3: TGCAGTGCTAACGGTGAGCTGTTTCGAAAGACCTATGGCTACACCTTC. Translating it yields CSANGELFRKTYGYTF.

This clonotype was counted a single time. A much larger clone differs by one base, so this may be a read error. V is TRBV27 and J is TRBJ1-6, with D uncertain. This CDR3 comprises 14 residues. Germline loops: CDR1 MNHEY, CDR2 SMNVEV (reference sequence). The CDR3 loop is CAGSLIRYNSPLHF. The CDR3 coding sequence is TGTGCCGGCAGTTTAATACGTTATAATTCACCCCTCCACTTT.

Turning to this clonotype: A much larger clone differs from this one at a single base, so this may be a read error. The V and J genes are TRBV8-2 and TRBJ1-2. TRBV8-2 constitutes a pseudogene. The CDR3 has 16 residues. CDR3 DNA: TGTGGCAGTAAAAATCATGATAGCCGAAAGACCTATGGCTACACCTTC. This gives the protein CGSKNHDSRKTYGYTF.

The sample holds many counts of this clonotype. J is TRBJ1-2 and V is TRBV7-2; TRBD1 might be the D (5 bases). Germline V gene lookup returns CDR1 SGHTA and CDR2 FQGNSA. V dropped 4 bases and J dropped 4 bases, with 22 bases sitting between them. This CDR3 is 17 amino acids long. CDR3 nucleotide sequence: TGTGCCAGCAGCTGTCCTGACAGAGACGGAAAGACCTATGGCTACACCTTC. Protein sequence: CASSCPDRDGKTYGYTF. Supplemented by reference TRBV7-2 and TRBJ1-2, the full variable domain reads GAGVSQSPSNKVTEKGKDVELRCDPISGHTALYWYRQSLGQGLEFLIYFQGNSAPDKSGLPSDRFSAERTGGSVSTLTIQRTQQEDSAVYLCASSCPDRDGKTYGYTFGSGTRLTVV.

As concerns this clonotype: A much larger clone lies one base from this, so it may be a read error. The chain is built from TRBV7-2 and TRBJ2-5; D remains ambiguous. Trimming cost V 2 bases and J 1 base, with 5 bases left between them. CDR1 SGHTA and CDR2 FQGNSA come from the germline V gene. CDR3 size: 13 residues. CDR3 DNA: TGTGCCAGCAGCTTATCCCCCCAAGAGACCCAGTACTTC. Its translation is CASSLSPQETQYF.

For this clonotype: This sequence may be a read error, since a much larger clone differs from it by one base. The J gene is TRBJ1-4, the V gene TRBV20-1; D is perhaps TRBD1 (5 bases). The CDR3 is 12 amino acids. Germline CDR1 is DFQATT and CDR2 is SNEGSKA (reference sequence). The CDR3 nucleotides read TGCGGTGCTTGGGACCCAAATGAAAAACTGTTTTTT. Amino acid sequence: CGAWDPNEKLFF.

With regard to this clonotype: It differs at one base from a far larger clone, so likely a read error. Because it lacks the conserved phenylalanine or tryptophan at the end, this CDR3 is likely a read error. The rearrangement uses TRBV11-2 and TRBJ2-4; D is possibly TRBD1 or TRBD2 (6 bases each). The J call is doubtful: the DNA matches TRBJ2-7 better. This CDR3 comprises 15 residues. CDR1 and CDR2 (germline): SGHAT, FQNNGV. The CDR3 sequence: CASSAKGGLSYEQYL. CDR3 bases: TGTGCCAGCAGCGCCAAGGGGGGACTCTCCTACGAGCAGTACCTC.

This clonotype showed up many times. The chain combines TRBV11-2 with TRBJ2-1; no clear D gene. Per germline, CDR1 SGHAT and CDR2 FQNNGV. The ends were cut back, 2 bases at V and 14 bases at J, with 16 bases in the middle. The CDR3 covers 13 residues. The DNA of the CDR3 is TGTGCCAGCAGCTTATACGGGCGCGGTCAGGAGTTCTTC. It is translated as CASSLYGRGQEFF.

In this sample, this clonotype turned up many times. The chain employs TRBV12-3 or TRBV12-4 and TRBJ1-1; D is ambiguous. Trimming pared 6 bases from V and 0 bases from J, leaving 8 bases between. There are 13 residues in the CDR3. CDR3 residues: CASSVSVNTEAFF. CDR3 coding DNA: TGTGCCAGCAGCGTAAGCGTGAACACTGAAGCTTTCTTT.

The gene calls are TRBV6-4 and TRBJ1-2; D remains ambiguous. The germline CDR1 and CDR2 sequences are MRHNA and SNTAGT. CDR3 length equals 17 residues. Trimming took 5 bases from V and 4 from J, leaving 23 bases between them. The CDR3 reads CASSKDGSHGKTYGYTF. Here the CDR3 DNA reads TGTGCCAGCAGTAAGGACGGCTCACACGGAAAGACCTATGGCTACACCTTC.

About this clonotype itself: This could be a read error, since a much larger clone is one nucleotide away. V and J are TRBV7-9 and TRBJ2-7; D ambiguous. The CDR3 sequence is 13 residues long. V was clipped by 4 bases and J by 6 bases, with 13 bases between them. In germline, CDR1 is SEHNR, CDR2 FQNEAQ (reference sequence). The CDR3: CASSSCTLGEQYF. The CDR3 DNA sequence: TGTGCCAGCAGCTCCTGCACCCTAGGCGAGCAGTACTTC.

This clonotype has only a few counts. The chain is built from TRBV5-4 and TRBJ2-1; D remains ambiguous. This CDR3 spans 14 amino acids. Germline CDR1 reads SGHNT; CDR2 reads YYREEE (reference sequence). V gave up 4 bases and J gave up 8 bases, with 16 bases separating them. The CDR3 sequence: CASSPSGGLDEQFF. The CDR3 DNA reads as TGTGCCAGCAGCCCGTCAGGCGGATTGGATGAGCAGTTCTTC.

This clonotype has a handful of counts. A read error is possible here, since a much larger clone lies one base away. The chain joins TRBV20-1 to TRBJ2-5; TRBD1 is a possible D gene (5 bases). The germline V gene has CDR1 DFQATT and CDR2 SNEGSKA (reference sequence). CDR3 length: 11 amino acids. The CDR3 reads CSARTEEAQYF. DNA of the CDR3: TGCAGTGCTAGGACAGAAGAGGCCCAGTACTTC.

This clonotype occurred many times. The rearrangement joins TRBV9 to TRBJ2-7; 7 bases agree with TRBD2. The ends lost 0 bases at V and 6 bases at J; junction bases unmatched: 3. CDR1 SGDLS and CDR2 YYNGEE come from the germline V gene. The CDR3 has 13 residues. CDR3 sequence (DNA): TGTGCCAGCAGCGTAGGGACTAGTGGCGAGCAGTACTTC. Its translation: CASSVGTSGEQYF.

This clonotype was recorded many times. The rearrangement joins TRBV18 to TRBJ2-6; no firm D call. Trimming removed 9 bases at V and 1 base at J, with 10 bases between. CDR3 size: 14 residues. The germline gives CDR1 KGHSH, CDR2 LQKENI. The CDR3 here is CASKTSSGANVLTF. The CDR3 bases are TGTGCCAGTAAAACATCTTCTGGGGCCAACGTCCTGACTTTC.

In regard to this clonotype: This may come from a read error, since a much larger clone is one base off. The J gene is TRBJ2-7, the V gene TRBV7-2; D unresolved. This CDR3 spans 13 amino acids. Germline CDR1 SGHTA, CDR2 FQGNSA. The CDR3 DNA follows: TGTGCCAGCAGCCCCGCTAGGTCCTACGAGCGGTACTTC. Translation gives CASSPARSYERYF.

About this clonotype itself: Possible read error: a much larger clone is one base away. The J gene is TRBJ2-7, the V gene TRBV3-1, with 10 bases fitting TRBD2. The J segment lost 3 bases and the V segment lost 4 bases, leaving 9 bases of the junction unmatched. The CDR3 spans 16 residues. The germline V gene encodes CDR1 LGHDT and CDR2 YNNKEL (reference sequence). The CDR3 is CASSPSPSGSNYEQYF. The CDR3 bases are TGTGCCAGCAGCCCCTCCCCTAGCGGGAGTAACTACGAGCAGTACTTC.

The sample holds one count of this clonotype. This may come from a read error, since a much larger clone is one base off. The J gene is TRBJ2-1, the V gene TRBV10-3; D is undetermined. Trimming took 1 base from V and 11 from J, leaving 9 bases between them. CDR3 length equals 12 residues. Germline CDR1 is ENHRY and CDR2 is SYGVKD. CDR3 DNA: TGTGCCATCAGTGAGTTAGCTGGCAAGCAGTTCTTC. Encoded protein: CAISELAGKQFF.

A word on this clonotype: One end of the junction varies from germline; a read error may be responsible. This chain uses TRBV6-8 with TRBJ1-5, with 8 bases lining up with TRBD1. The germline gives CDR1 MNHGY, CDR2 SAAAGT. The CDR3 covers 14 residues. This chain's CDR3 is CAGRGRDRNQPQHF. The CDR3 DNA is TGTGCCGGCAGGGGAAGGGACAGGAATCAGCCCCAGCATTTT.

Points on this clonotype: Just one base apart from a much larger clone, this may be a read error. V usage is TRBV28 and J usage is TRBJ1-4; D may be TRBD1 (5 bases). Germline V lookup: CDR1 MDHEN, CDR2 SYDVKM. The germline V and J ends were trimmed by 0 bases and 8 bases, with 16 bases remaining between them. The CDR3 totals 16 residues. CDR3 in DNA: TGTGCCAGCAGTTTATGGGCAAGGGGCGCAGGGGAAAAACTGTTTTTT. Its protein product is CASSLWARGAGEKLFF.

At least ten counts were recorded for this clonotype. J is TRBJ2-1 and V is TRBV4-2; tentative D call: TRBD2 (5 bases). The CDR3 is made up of 17 amino acids. Germline-derived CDR1 and CDR2 are LGHNA and YNFKEQ. Trimming shortened V by 1 base and J by 2 bases, and 15 bases separated the two germline ends. The CDR3 region is CASSQGTHRSPYNEQFF. The CDR3 nucleotides are TGTGCCAGCAGCCAAGGGACTCACCGCTCCCCCTACAATGAGCAGTTCTTC.

This clonotype was seen a few times. This may be a read error, as it is one base from a much larger clone. V gene TRBV8-2 combines with J gene TRBJ2-6; the table's D call of TRBD2 was not tested on the DNA. TRBV8-2 is flagged as a pseudogene. CDR3 length equals 17 residues. The DNA of the CDR3 is TGTGGCAGGCGACGGAGGATAACACAAGGTCGGGCCAACGTCCTGACTTTC. This sequence encodes CGRRRRITQGRANVLTF.

This clonotype has ten or more counts. The V gene is TRBV5-1, the J gene TRBJ1-2; possibly TRBD1 for D (5 bases). This CDR3 is built from 15 residues. V shed 0 bases and J shed 6 bases, with 15 bases lying between them. Germline V gene data show CDR1 as SGHRS and CDR2 as YFSETQ. CDR3 amino acids: CASSLALGPSDGYTF. DNA of the CDR3: TGCGCCAGCAGCTTGGCCTTGGGACCTTCGGATGGCTACACCTTC.